This entry describes one T cell receptor beta chain. The sample comes from a study of shared clonotypes between healthy human individuals. Across the study: Contributing individuals were two females and a few males aged 18 to 49.

Deep level was the assay's run setting. Over several immunoSEQ plates, each subset's genomic DNA was distributed in even portions. Clones were read by immunoSEQ multiplex PCR, and TCRdb kept only the in-frame ones, dropping some. The sample holds about 2.3 million clones, roughly 90% seen once. The CDR3 totals 15 residues. Germline trimming cut 4 bases from V and 9 bases from J; bases unmatched to any gene: 7. Germline CDR1 SGHNT, CDR2 YENEEA. The sample was naive CD4+ T cells from PBMCs. Sample subset: CD45RA+ positively selected. The TCR comes from a man in his late teens or twenties in good health. Some clones in this sample may be carry-over from other donors' samples. The chain carries TRBV11-3 and TRBJ2-1, with 12 bases lining up with TRBD2. CDR3: CASSSRLAGVSEQFF. The DNA for the CDR3 is TGTGCCAGCAGCTCCAGACTAGCGGGAGTAAGTGAGCAGTTCTTC.